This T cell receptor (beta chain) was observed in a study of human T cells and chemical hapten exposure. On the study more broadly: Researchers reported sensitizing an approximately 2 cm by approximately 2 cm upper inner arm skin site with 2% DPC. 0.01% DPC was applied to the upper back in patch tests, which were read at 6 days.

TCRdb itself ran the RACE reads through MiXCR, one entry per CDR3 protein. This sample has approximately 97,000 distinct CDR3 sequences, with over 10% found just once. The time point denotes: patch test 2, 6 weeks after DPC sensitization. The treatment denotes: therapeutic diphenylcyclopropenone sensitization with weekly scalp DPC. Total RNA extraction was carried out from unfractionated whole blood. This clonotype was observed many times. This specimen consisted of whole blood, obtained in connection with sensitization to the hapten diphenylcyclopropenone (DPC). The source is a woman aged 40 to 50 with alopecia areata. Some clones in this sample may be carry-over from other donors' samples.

The CDR3 nucleotides read TGTGCCAGCAGCTTAAAGCCAGGAGCTAACTATGGCTACACCTTC. Protein: CASSLKPGANYGYTF. This sequence joins TRBV7-2 and TRBJ1-2; no definite D call. The CDR3 is 15 residues long. V lost 2 bases and J 0 bases, leaving 10 bases between the germline ends. Germline loops: CDR1 SGHTA, CDR2 FQGNSA.